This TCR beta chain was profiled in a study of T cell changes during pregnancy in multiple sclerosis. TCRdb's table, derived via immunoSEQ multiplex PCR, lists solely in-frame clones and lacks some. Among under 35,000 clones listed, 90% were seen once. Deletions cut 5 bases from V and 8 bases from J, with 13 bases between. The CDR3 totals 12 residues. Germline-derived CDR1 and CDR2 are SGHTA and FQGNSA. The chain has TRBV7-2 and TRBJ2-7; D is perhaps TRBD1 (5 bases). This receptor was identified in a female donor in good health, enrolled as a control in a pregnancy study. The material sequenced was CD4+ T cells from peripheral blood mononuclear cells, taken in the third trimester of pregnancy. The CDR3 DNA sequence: TGTGCCAGCAGCCTAGACAGCTTACAGCAGTACTTC. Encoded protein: CASSLDSLQQYF.